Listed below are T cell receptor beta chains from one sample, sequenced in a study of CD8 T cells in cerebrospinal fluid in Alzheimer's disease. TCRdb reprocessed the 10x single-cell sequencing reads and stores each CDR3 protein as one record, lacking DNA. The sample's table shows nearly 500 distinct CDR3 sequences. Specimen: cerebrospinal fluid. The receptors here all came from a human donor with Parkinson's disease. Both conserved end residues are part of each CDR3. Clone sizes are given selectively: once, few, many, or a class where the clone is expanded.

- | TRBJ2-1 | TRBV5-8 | CASSLAGIGGDYNEQFF
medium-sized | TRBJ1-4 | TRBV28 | CASSPMYGFNPNEKLFF
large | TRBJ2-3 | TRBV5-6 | CASSLGQLATQYF
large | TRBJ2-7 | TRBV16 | CASSQVSYEQYF
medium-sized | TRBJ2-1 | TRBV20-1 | CSCSGLAMNNEQFF
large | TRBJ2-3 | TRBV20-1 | CSAPHPGLLTDTQYF
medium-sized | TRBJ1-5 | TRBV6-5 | CASSYLGNQPQHF
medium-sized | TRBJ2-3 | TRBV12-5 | CASGLGTSGGAADTQYF
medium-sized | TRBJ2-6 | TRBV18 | CASSPLASGANVLTF
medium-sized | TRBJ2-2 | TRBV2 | CASTGTQKRSGELFF
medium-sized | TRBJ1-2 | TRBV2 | CASSPNYGYTF
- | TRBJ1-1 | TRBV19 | CASSIRPGTEAFF
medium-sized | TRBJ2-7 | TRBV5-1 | CASSSDHGVPYEQYF
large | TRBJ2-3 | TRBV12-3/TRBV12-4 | CASSLGGAPGTDTQYF
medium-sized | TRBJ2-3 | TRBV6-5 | CASSYVRVGQGRGDTQYF
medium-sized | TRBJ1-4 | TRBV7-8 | CATGGEDWEKLFF
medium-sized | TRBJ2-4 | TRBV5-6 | CASSLKGFIAKNIQYF
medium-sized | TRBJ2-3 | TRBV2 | CATSPGGLNTDTQYF
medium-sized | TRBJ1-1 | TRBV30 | CAWGRGPTGRDFF
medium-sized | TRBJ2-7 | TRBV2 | CASVDRTYYEQYF
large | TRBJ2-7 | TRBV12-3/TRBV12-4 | CASSFVEDSFYEQYF
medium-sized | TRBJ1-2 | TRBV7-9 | CASSENVRDRGRFGYTF
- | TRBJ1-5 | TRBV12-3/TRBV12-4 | CASSPRTGVSQPQHF
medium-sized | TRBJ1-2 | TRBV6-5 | CASSYNPQGYGYTF